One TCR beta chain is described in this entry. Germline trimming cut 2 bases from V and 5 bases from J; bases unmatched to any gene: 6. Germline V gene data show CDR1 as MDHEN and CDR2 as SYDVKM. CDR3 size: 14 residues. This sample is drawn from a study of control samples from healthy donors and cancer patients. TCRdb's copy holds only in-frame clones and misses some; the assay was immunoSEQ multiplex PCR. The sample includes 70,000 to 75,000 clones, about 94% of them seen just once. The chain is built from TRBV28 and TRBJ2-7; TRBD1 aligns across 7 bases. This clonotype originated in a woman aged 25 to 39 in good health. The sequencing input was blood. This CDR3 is CASSLTGTVNEQYF. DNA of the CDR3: TGTGCCAGCAGTTTAACCGGGACAGTTAACGAGCAGTACTTC.